The T cell receptor (beta chain) under discussion was sequenced for a study of T cell responses to AZD1222 COVID-19 vaccine. CDR3 size: 15 residues. Generated by immunoSEQ multiplex PCR, the TCRdb table keeps only in-frame clones and is missing some. This table holds approximately 97,000 clones, about 86% found once. Worth noting for this clone: Antigen unknown.

Whole-study results and caveats: Mostly white British, mostly female donors; authors suggested clonal diversity may be underestimated.

Here the sequenced sample was peripheral blood, taken on day 0 of AZD1222 vaccination. The chain has TRBV1 and TRBJ1-4. TRBV1 is shown as a pseudogene. The sequence came from an adult in good health. CDR3: CTSSQDTGVGEKLFF. DNA for the CDR3: TGCACCAGCAGCCAAGACACGGGGGTGGGTGAAAAACTGTTTTTT.